This entry lists 21 T cell receptor beta chains sequenced from one sample in a study of vaccination effects on CD4 cells after COVID-19. Around day 10 of culture, CD4+ T cells were separated out. No cognate antigen is known for these TCRs. This table comes from immunoSEQ multiplex PCR, and its TCRdb copy is limited to in-frame clones, with some not included. The table includes around 45,000 clones, around 76% detected once. The sample in question was CD4+ T cells from PBMCs cultured without peptide, obtained before COVID-19 vaccination. The receptors come from a human donor who had a prior SARS-CoV-2 infection.

This chain joins TRBV9 and TRBJ2-1; the D call may be TRBD1 or TRBD2 (5 bases each). The CDR3 runs 12 residues. Germline values: CDR1 SGDLS, CDR2 YYNGEE. The ends were cut back, 7 bases at V and 1 base at J, with 6 bases in the middle. The CDR3 here is CASGGSYNEQFF. The CDR3 DNA is TGTGCCAGCGGGGGTTCCTACAATGAGCAGTTCTTC.

The chain uses TRBV15 and TRBJ2-7, with a weak D call TRBD2 (5 bases). V shed 8 bases and J shed 0 bases, with 17 bases lying between them. Germline-derived CDR1 and CDR2 are LNHNV and YYDKDF (reference sequence). The CDR3 has 15 residues. Written as DNA, the CDR3 is TGTGCCACCGCGCCTAGCACAGTAAGCTCCTACGAGCAGTACTTC. Translating it yields CATAPSTVSSYEQYF.

The V call is TRBV6-5, the J call TRBJ1-6; TRBD1 is a possible D gene (5 bases). The CDR3 is 15 residues long. Trimming took 3 bases from V and 7 from J, leaving 13 bases between them. Germline loops: CDR1 MNHEY, CDR2 SVGAGI. The CDR3 loop is CASSYTIGENSPLHF. The DNA of the CDR3 is TGTGCCAGCAGTTATACCATAGGGGAAAATTCACCCCTCCACTTT.

This clone has a handful of counts. The CDR3 sequence is CASSPSGATNYGYTF. The CDR3 DNA sequence: TGTGCCAGCAGCCCCTCAGGGGCGACTAACTATGGCTACACCTTC. This sequence joins TRBV7-9 and TRBJ1-2; a possible D gene is TRBD1 (6 bases). Germline V gene data show CDR1 as SEHNR and CDR2 as FQNEAQ (reference sequence). V gave up 5 bases and J gave up 0 bases, with 13 bases separating them. The CDR3 length is 15 residues.

J is TRBJ1-6 and V is TRBV11-1, with TRBD1 as a possible D gene (5 bases). V was shortened by 5 bases and J by 7 bases, with 18 bases between the two germline ends. The germline V gene has CDR1 SGHAT and CDR2 FQDESV (reference sequence). This CDR3 contains 16 residues. CDR3 protein: CASSRPPAGANSPLHF. In DNA, the CDR3 is TGTGCCAGCAGCAGACCCCCGGCTGGGGCAAATTCACCCCTCCACTTT.

This rearrangement joins TRBV18 to TRBJ1-3, with D unresolved. CDR3 size: 14 residues. Trimming took 3 bases from V and 0 from J, leaving 6 bases between them. Per the germline V gene, CDR1 is KGHSH and CDR2 is LQKENI. CDR3 nucleotide sequence: TGTGCCAGCTCACCGCTATCCTCTGGAAACACCATATATTTT. It translates to CASSPLSSGNTIYF.

J is TRBJ2-1 and V is TRBV7-9; TRBD2 agrees at 8 bases. The CDR3 loop spans 12 amino acids. With 4 bases clipped from V and 12 bases from J, the junction kept 5 bases outside the gene matches. Germline-derived CDR1 and CDR2 are SEHNR and FQNEAQ (reference sequence). The CDR3 region has the DNA TGTGCCAGCAGCTCGGGGACTAGACGGCAGTTCTTC. Translating it yields CASSSGTRRQFF.

The gene calls are TRBV10-3 and TRBJ2-7, with 7 bases that match TRBD2. CDR1 ENHRY and CDR2 SYGVKD come from the germline V gene. The CDR3 spans 12 residues. J gave up 0 bases and V 10 bases, and 3 bases lay outside the gene matches. The chain's CDR3 is CATTSDSYEQYF. CDR3 nucleotide sequence: TGTGCCACCACTAGCGACTCCTACGAGCAGTACTTC.

V is TRBV18 and J is TRBJ2-3; D is unclear. The CDR3 is 13 residues long. V was trimmed by 3 bases and J by 4 bases, leaving 8 bases between them. Germline loops: CDR1 KGHSH, CDR2 LQKENI. CDR3 in DNA: TGTGCCAGCTCACCCGCCAAGGCAGATACGCAGTATTTT. It specifies CASSPAKADTQYF.

The genes are TRBV4-2 and TRBJ1-6; D ambiguous. The length of the CDR3 is 18 residues. Looked up from germline, CDR1 is LGHNA and CDR2 is YNFKEQ. V dropped 0 bases and J dropped 4 bases, with 16 bases sitting between them. CDR3 sequence: CASSQDLGTTIYNSPLHF. The CDR3 DNA is TGTGCCAGCAGCCAAGATCTTGGCACGACCATTTATAATTCACCCCTCCACTTT.

The genes are TRBV5-1 and TRBJ2-3; 8 nucleotides match TRBD1. Trimming cost V 4 bases and J 0 bases; bases outside gene matches: 16. The CDR3 extends over 19 amino acids. The germline V gene encodes CDR1 SGHRS and CDR2 YFSETQ. The chain's CDR3 is CASSGAETNRGFSTDTQYF. In DNA form, the CDR3 reads TGCGCCAGCAGCGGAGCGGAAACCAACAGGGGGTTCAGCACAGATACGCAGTATTTT.

This sequence joins TRBV2 and TRBJ2-5; the D gene is possibly TRBD1 (6 bases). Trimming took 4 bases from V and 2 from J, leaving 8 bases between them. Germline assignment: CDR1 SNHLY and CDR2 FYNNEI. This CDR3 contains 13 residues. Here the CDR3 reads CASSGDTQETQYF. The CDR3 region has the DNA TGTGCCAGCAGTGGGGACACTCAAGAGACCCAGTACTTC.

This chain uses TRBV7-9 with TRBJ2-7; TRBD1 aligns across 7 bases. Germline CDR1 and CDR2: SEHNR and FQNEAQ (reference sequence). This CDR3 has 14 residues. The V segment lost 5 bases and the J segment 5 bases; nucleotides outside the gene matches: 9. The CDR3 sequence is CASSPRQGSDEQYF. Here the CDR3 DNA reads TGTGCCAGCAGCCCAAGACAGGGCTCGGACGAGCAGTACTTC.

The chain recombines TRBV3-1 (or the pseudogene TRBV3-2) with TRBJ2-2, with a possible D match to TRBD1 (5 bases). The germline CDR1 and CDR2 sequences are LGHDT and YNNKEL (reference sequence). V lost 4 bases and J 3 bases, leaving 15 bases between the germline ends. This CDR3 contains 16 residues. CDR3 DNA sequence: TGTGCCAGCAGCCGGGGCGGAAGGTTGTACACCGGGGAGCTGTTTTTT. It encodes CASSRGGRLYTGELFF.

V gene TRBV11-2 combines with J gene TRBJ2-3, with 9 positions matching TRBD2. Per the germline V gene, CDR1 is SGHAT and CDR2 is FQNNGV. The CDR3 sequence is 16 residues long. The V gene end was trimmed by 4 bases and the J gene end by 4 bases; junction bases not matched to a gene: 9. CDR3 amino acids: CASSSRPSGVADTQYF. The CDR3 DNA is TGTGCCAGCAGCTCCAGACCTAGCGGGGTAGCAGATACGCAGTATTTT.

V is TRBV6-6 and J is TRBJ2-5; D tentatively fits TRBD1 or TRBD2 (7 bases each). The CDR3 has 15 amino acids. CDR1 is MNHNY and CDR2 is SVGAGI in the germline V gene (reference sequence). V was clipped by 2 bases and J by 1 base, with 11 bases between them. CDR3 residues: CASSYQGGAQETQYF. In DNA form, the CDR3 reads TGTGCCAGCAGTTACCAGGGGGGGGCCCAAGAGACCCAGTACTTC.

In this sample, this clone turned up a few times. The gene calls are TRBV6-2 or TRBV6-3 and TRBJ2-6; no firm D call. This CDR3 spans 15 amino acids. Germline CDR1 reads MNHEY; CDR2 reads SVGEGT. Deletions cut 5 bases from V and 0 bases from J, with 8 bases between. CDR3 nucleotide sequence: TGTGCCAGCAGTAAATCAGTCTCTGGGGCCAACGTCCTGACTTTC. Translation: CASSKSVSGANVLTF.

The genes are TRBV12-3 or TRBV12-4 and TRBJ2-7, with unresolved D. The CDR3 length is 11 residues. The V and J ends lost 6 bases and 3 bases respectively, with 6 bases between them. CDR3 DNA: TGTGCCAGCAGCTTAAACTACGAGCAGTACTTC. It specifies CASSLNYEQYF.

This clone was counted between two and nine times. The V and J genes are TRBV29-1 and TRBJ1-2; D not resolved. The CDR3 has 13 amino acids. V was cut by 6 bases and J by 3 bases, with 14 bases left in between. CDR1 is SQVTM and CDR2 is ANQGSEA in the germline V gene. In DNA form, the CDR3 reads TGCAGCGTGCTACAAAGGACGGACTATGGCTACACCTTC. Its protein product is CSVLQRTDYGYTF.

The CDR3 sequence is CASSLEQGRNSPLHF. The CDR3 nucleotides are TGCGCCAGCAGCCTCGAACAGGGTAGGAATTCACCCCTCCACTTT. The chain joins TRBV4-1 to TRBJ1-6, with D tentatively TRBD1 (6 bases). V was clipped by 4 bases and J by 7 bases, with 14 bases between them. Germline CDR1 is MGHRA and CDR2 is YSYEKL. The CDR3 has 15 amino acids.

J is TRBJ2-7 and V is TRBV20-1, with D tentatively TRBD2 (5 bases). Trimming took off 1 base at V and 7 bases at J, with 8 bases between the two ends. CDR3 length: 11 residues. Germline lookup yields CDR1 DFQATT and CDR2 SNEGSKA (reference sequence). CDR3 amino acids: CSARGGGEQYF. In nucleotides, the CDR3 is TGCAGTGCTAGAGGCGGAGGAGAGCAGTACTTC.